The 25 T cell receptor beta chains in this list originate from one sample, sequenced in a study of multiple sclerosis patients with progressive multifocal leukoencephalopathy. Time point meaning: time of PML onset. Only in-frame clones appear in the TCRdb table, and some are missing; sequencing was by immunoSEQ multiplex PCR. The sample records some 31,000 clones, about 90% being singletons. The sequenced sample was PBMCs, obtained from a patient treated with natalizumab. Receptor source: a human donor with progressive multifocal leukoencephalopathy.

The chain employs TRBV7-9 and TRBJ1-1, with D tentatively TRBD1 (6 bases). Germline V gives CDR1 SEHNR, CDR2 FQNEAQ (reference sequence). The CDR3 covers 13 residues. The germline V and J ends were trimmed by 5 bases and 4 bases, with 11 bases remaining between them. The CDR3 DNA sequence: TGTGCCAGCAGCGTAACAGGGAGCACTGAAGCTTTCTTT. Translated: CASSVTGSTEAFF. Full variable domain (remainder filled in from reference TRBV7-9 and TRBJ1-1): DTGVSQNPRHKITKRGQNVTFRCDPISEHNRLYWYRQTLGQGPEFLTYFQNEAQLEKSRLLSDRFSAERPKGSFSTLEIQRTEQGDSAMYLCASSVTGSTEAFFGQGTRLTVV.

CDR3 DNA sequence: TGTGCCAGTAGTCCCATCGCTTCGACAGGGTTTAATGAAAAACTGTTTTTT. Its protein is CASSPIASTGFNEKLFF. The J gene is TRBJ1-4, the V gene TRBV19; TRBD1 aligns across 7 bases. Trimming took 5 bases from V and 4 from J; bases not matched to a gene: 13. Germline V gene sequence: CDR1 LNHDA, CDR2 SQIVND (reference sequence). The CDR3 contains 17 residues.

This chain joins TRBV11-2 and TRBJ2-1; D unresolved. V lost 5 bases to trimming and J lost 4 bases, with 3 bases between them. CDR1 and CDR2 (germline): SGHAT, FQNNGV. The CDR3 has 11 amino acids. The CDR3 region is CASSPYNEQFF. The CDR3 DNA follows: TGTGCCAGCAGCCCATACAATGAGCAGTTCTTC.

This chain links TRBV19 with TRBJ2-7; D may be TRBD2 (6 bases). CDR1 is LNHDA and CDR2 is SQIVND in the germline V gene (reference sequence). The CDR3 is made up of 15 amino acids. Trimming took off 6 bases at V and 2 bases at J, with 17 bases between the two ends. The CDR3 loop is CASSPFSGSTYEQYF. The CDR3 DNA is TGTGCCAGTAGCCCCTTTAGCGGATCAACCTACGAGCAGTACTTC.

The chain joins TRBV9 to TRBJ1-1; 8 bases are shared with TRBD1. Germline trimming cut 4 bases from V and 6 bases from J; bases unmatched to any gene: 2. Looked up from germline, CDR1 is SGDLS and CDR2 is YYNGEE. This CDR3 spans 12 amino acids. The CDR3 reads CASSTGGPEAFF. DNA for the CDR3: TGTGCCAGCAGCACAGGGGGGCCTGAAGCTTTCTTT.

The gene calls are TRBV6-5 and TRBJ1-1, with 7 bases that match TRBD1. J gave up 0 bases and V 5 bases, and 3 bases lay outside the gene matches. The germline gives CDR1 MNHEY, CDR2 SVGAGI. This CDR3 comprises 14 residues. The CDR3, as DNA: TGTGCCAGCAGTGCTACAGGGGTGAACACTGAAGCTTTCTTT. It encodes CASSATGVNTEAFF.

V is TRBV7-9 and J is TRBJ2-5, with D maybe TRBD2 (5 bases). The DNA end favors TRBJ2-7, so the J call may be wrong. Germline values: CDR1 SEHNR, CDR2 FQNEAQ (reference sequence). The CDR3 totals 13 residues. The CDR3 DNA is TGTGCCAGCAGCCCACGAGACTACGGCGAGCAGTACTTC. Protein: CASSPRDYGEQYF.

The rearrangement links TRBV18 to TRBJ2-1; D is perhaps TRBD2 (6 bases). The CDR3 is 15 residues long. V was trimmed by 4 bases and J by 6 bases, leaving 16 bases between them. Germline CDR1 reads KGHSH; CDR2 reads LQKENI. The CDR3 coding sequence is TGTGCCAGCTCACGCCAGGGACTGGCCATCAATGAGCAGTTCTTC. This gives the protein CASSRQGLAINEQFF.

V is TRBV5-4 and J is TRBJ2-1, with 7 nucleotides matching TRBD1. V dropped 4 bases and J dropped 8; count of bases not matched to a gene: 6. This CDR3 region has 13 residues. Germline CDR1 SGHNT, CDR2 YYREEE (reference sequence). CDR3 DNA sequence: TGTGCCAGCAGCACCACAGGGGCCTATGAGCAGTTCTTC. Residues: CASSTTGAYEQFF.

The chain combines TRBV27 with TRBJ2-7; TRBD1 is a possible D gene (5 bases). The CDR3 length is 12 residues. V gave up 3 bases and J gave up 4 bases, with 7 bases separating them. From germline, CDR1 is MNHEY and CDR2 SMNVEV (reference sequence). The CDR3 protein is CASSFQGYEQYF. CDR3 coding DNA: TGTGCCAGCAGTTTTCAGGGTTACGAGCAGTACTTC.

The rearrangement links TRBV30 to TRBJ2-4, with TRBD1 as a possible D gene (5 bases). Germline V gene sequence: CDR1 GTSNPN, CDR2 SVGIG (reference sequence). V was trimmed by 8 bases and J by 9 bases, leaving 11 bases between them. This CDR3 region has 10 residues. CDR3 residues: CAQGGGIQYF. The CDR3 DNA reads TGTGCCCAGGGTGGCGGCATTCAGTACTTC.

This clone was seen just once. The rearrangement joins TRBV5-5 to TRBJ1-4; D ambiguous. Deletions cut 0 bases from V and 2 bases from J, with 8 bases between. This CDR3 region has 15 residues. CDR1 is SGHKS and CDR2 is YYEKEE in the germline V gene (reference sequence). This CDR3 reads CASSLARATNEKLFF. DNA of the CDR3: TGTGCCAGCAGCTTGGCTAGGGCCACTAATGAAAAACTGTTTTTT. The whole variable domain, remainder taken from reference TRBV5-5 and TRBJ1-4, is DAGVTQSPTHLIKTRGQQVTLRCSPISGHKSVSWYQQVLGQGPQFIFQYYEKEERGRGNFPDRFSARQFPNYSSELNVNALLLGDSALYLCASSLARATNEKLFFGSGTQLSVL.

The V gene is TRBV19, the J gene TRBJ2-7, with 7 nucleotides matching TRBD1. The junction had 6 bases not matched to a gene; V was cut back by 5 bases and J by 2 bases. The CDR3 is 14 amino acids. Germline values: CDR1 LNHDA, CDR2 SQIVND (reference sequence). CDR3 sequence: CASSRKGAAYEQYF. The CDR3 DNA follows: TGTGCCAGTAGTCGAAAGGGGGCTGCCTACGAGCAGTACTTC.

This sequence joins TRBV5-6 and TRBJ2-7; the match to TRBD2 covers 7 bases. The ends lost 3 bases at V and 1 base at J; junction bases unmatched: 10. From germline, CDR1 is SGHDT and CDR2 YYEEEE. The CDR3 spans 16 residues. The CDR3 spells CASSSPRAGASYEQYF. The CDR3 coding sequence is TGTGCCAGCAGCTCCCCACGGGCGGGAGCATCCTACGAGCAGTACTTC.

J is TRBJ2-3 and V is TRBV7-9; no reliable D call. V lost 4 bases to trimming and J lost 3 bases, with 14 bases between them. The CDR3 sequence is 15 residues long. Germline lookup yields CDR1 SEHNR and CDR2 FQNEAQ (reference sequence). CDR3 bases: TGTGCCAGCAGCTGGCTGGGAAGTGGGACAGATACGCAGTATTTT. Translated, it gives CASSWLGSGTDTQYF.

The chain joins TRBV19 to TRBJ1-2, with 10 positions matching TRBD1. Trimming took 3 bases from V and 4 from J; bases not matched to a gene: 8. The CDR3 extends over 16 amino acids. CDR1 and CDR2 from the germline V gene are LNHDA and SQIVND (reference sequence). This chain's CDR3 is CASSIRGQGRLYGYTF. The CDR3 nucleotides read TGTGCCAGTAGTATCAGGGGACAGGGGCGACTCTATGGCTACACCTTC.

The chain is built from TRBV19 and TRBJ2-3; D unclear. Germline CDR1 LNHDA, CDR2 SQIVND (reference sequence). CDR3 length: 13 residues. V shed 7 bases and J shed 2 bases, with 10 bases lying between them. The CDR3 sequence: CASNSFDTDTQYF. CDR3 DNA sequence: TGTGCCAGTAACTCATTTGACACAGATACGCAGTATTTT.

The V call is TRBV19, the J call TRBJ2-7; 8 bases agree with TRBD1. CDR3 length: 14 amino acids. The germline V gene encodes CDR1 LNHDA and CDR2 SQIVND (reference sequence). V lost 5 bases and J lost 2; bases outside the gene matches: 5. Here the CDR3 reads CASSQDRATYEQYF. In DNA form, the CDR3 reads TGTGCCAGTAGTCAGGACAGGGCTACCTACGAGCAGTACTTC.

CDR3 sequence reads: CASSWGRAGVTDTQYF. For the CDR3, the DNA is TGCGCCAGCAGCTGGGGAAGGGCGGGAGTCACAGATACGCAGTATTTT. This chain links TRBV5-1 with TRBJ2-3; 7 bases are a match to TRBD2. Germline V gene sequence: CDR1 SGHRS, CDR2 YFSETQ. Trimming at V came to 3 bases and at J to 2 bases, leaving 9 bases not matched to a gene. This CDR3 region has 16 residues. Complete variable domain (other parts from reference TRBV5-1 and TRBJ2-3): KAGVTQTPRYLIKTRGQQVTLSCSPISGHRSVSWYQQTPGQGLQFLFEYFSETQRNKGNFPGRFSGRQFSNSRSEMNVSTLELGDSALYLCASSWGRAGVTDTQYFGPGTRLTVL.

This chain connects TRBV19 to TRBJ2-3, with 11 bases that match TRBD2. The V gene's germline CDR1 is LNHDA and CDR2 SQIVND (reference sequence). After removal of 6 bases from V and 6 bases from J, the junction contained 14 bases not matched to a gene. The CDR3 consists of 17 residues. CDR3 residues: CASRCSGVSSGRDTQYF. CDR3 in DNA: TGTGCCAGTAGGTGTTCAGGGGTATCTAGCGGGAGGGATACGCAGTATTTT.

V usage is TRBV9 and J usage is TRBJ1-2, with 7 bases identical to TRBD1. The length of the CDR3 is 17 residues. In germline, CDR1 is SGDLS, CDR2 YYNGEE. Trimming removed 3 bases from V and 1 base from J; junction bases left unmatched: 12. This chain's CDR3 is CASSEGPTGPLNYGYTF. CDR3 nucleotides: TGTGCCAGCAGCGAGGGGCCGACAGGGCCTCTTAACTATGGCTACACCTTC. The whole variable domain, remainder taken from reference TRBV9 and TRBJ1-2, is DSGVTQTPKHLITATGQRVTLRCSPRSGDLSVYWYQQSLDQGLQFLIQYYNGEERAKGNILERFSAQQFPDLHSELNLSSLELGDSALYFCASSEGPTGPLNYGYTFGSGTRLTVV.

This chain uses TRBV18 with TRBJ1-2; D call uncertain. The V end was cut by 0 bases, the J end by 2 bases, with 7 bases between. Per the germline V gene, CDR1 is KGHSH and CDR2 is LQKENI. The CDR3 has 14 residues. The CDR3 sequence is CASSPPGKNYGYTF. CDR3 DNA: TGTGCCAGCTCACCACCAGGAAAGAACTATGGCTACACCTTC.

This chain uses TRBV7-8 with TRBJ2-1, with D uncertain. This CDR3 is built from 15 residues. Germline V gives CDR1 SGHVS, CDR2 FQNEAQ. V dropped 0 bases and J dropped 0 bases, with 6 bases sitting between them. CDR3 sequence: CASSLADLSYNEQFF. CDR3 nucleotides: TGTGCCAGCAGCTTAGCGGACCTCTCCTACAATGAGCAGTTCTTC.

J is TRBJ2-1 and V is TRBV9, with D tentatively TRBD2 (5 bases). Germline CDR1 reads SGDLS; CDR2 reads YYNGEE. The CDR3 loop spans 13 amino acids. V lost 4 bases and J lost 3, with 8 bases in between. The chain's CDR3 is CASSLRDYNEQFF. CDR3 DNA sequence: TGTGCCAGCAGCCTCCGGGACTACAATGAGCAGTTCTTC.

The chain links TRBV7-9 to TRBJ2-7; D assignment may be TRBD1 or TRBD2 (5 bases each). The length of the CDR3 is 14 residues. The germline gives CDR1 SEHNR, CDR2 FQNEAQ (reference sequence). V dropped 3 bases and J dropped 1 base, with 10 bases sitting between them. In DNA, the CDR3 is TGTGCCAGCAGCTTCAGAGGGGTATCCTACGAGCAGTACTTC. Its protein product is CASSFRGVSYEQYF. The full variable domain, with the rest looked up from reference TRBV7-9 and TRBJ2-7, is DTGVSQNPRHKITKRGQNVTFRCDPISEHNRLYWYRQTLGQGPEFLTYFQNEAQLEKSRLLSDRFSAERPKGSFSTLEIQRTEQGDSAMYLCASSFRGVSYEQYFGPGTRLTVT.